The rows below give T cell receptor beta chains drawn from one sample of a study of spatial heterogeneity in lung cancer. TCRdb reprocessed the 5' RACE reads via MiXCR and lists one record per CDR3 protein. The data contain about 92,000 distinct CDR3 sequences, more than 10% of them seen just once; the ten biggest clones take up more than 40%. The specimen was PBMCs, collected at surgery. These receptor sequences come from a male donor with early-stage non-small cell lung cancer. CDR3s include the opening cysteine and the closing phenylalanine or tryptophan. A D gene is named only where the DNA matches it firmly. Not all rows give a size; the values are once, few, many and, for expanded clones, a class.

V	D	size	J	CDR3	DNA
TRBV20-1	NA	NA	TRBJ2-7	CSASPHYYSYEQYF	TGCAGTGCTTCCCCCCACTATTACTCCTACGAGCAGTACTTC
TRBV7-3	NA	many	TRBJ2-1	CASSPHKGFNEQFF	TGTGCCAGCAGCCCCCACAAAGGCTTCAATGAGCAGTTCTTC
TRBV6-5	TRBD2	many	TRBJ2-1	CASSYGLAGSYNEQFF	TGTGCCAGCAGTTACGGTCTAGCGGGGTCCTACAATGAGCAGTTCTTC
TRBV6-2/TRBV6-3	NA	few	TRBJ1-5	CASRNLKGSNQPQHF	TGTGCCAGCAGAAACCTAAAGGGAAGCAATCAGCCCCAGCATTTT
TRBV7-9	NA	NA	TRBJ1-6	CASPTGAVNSPLHF	TGTGCCAGCCCTACCGGGGCAGTTAATTCACCCCTCCACTTT
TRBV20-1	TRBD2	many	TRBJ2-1	CSGELAVYNEQFF	TGCAGTGGTGAACTAGCGGTCTACAATGAGCAGTTCTTC
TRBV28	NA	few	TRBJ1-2	CASSFDRYPGYTF	TGTGCCAGCAGTTTCGACAGATATCCAGGCTACACCTTC
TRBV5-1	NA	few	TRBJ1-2	CASSFREYYGYTF	TGCGCCAGCAGCTTCAGGGAGTACTATGGCTACACCTTC
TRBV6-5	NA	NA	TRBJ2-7	CASSQGQTSSYEQYF	TGTGCCAGCAGCCAAGGACAGACGAGCTCCTACGAGCAGTACTTC
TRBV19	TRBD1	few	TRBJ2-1	CASSMPSTGKDNEQFF	TGTGCCAGTAGTATGCCCTCGACAGGGAAGGACAATGAGCAGTTCTTC
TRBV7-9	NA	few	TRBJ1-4	CASSLAPLGGEKLFF	TGTGCCAGCAGCTTAGCGCCTCTGGGGGGAGAAAAACTGTTTTTT
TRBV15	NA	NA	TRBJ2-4	CATSRGRSAKNIQYF	TGTGCCACCAGCAGAGGGAGGTCGGCCAAAAACATTCAGTACTTC
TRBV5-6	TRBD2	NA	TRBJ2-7	CASSRAGLAGASYEQYF	TGTGCCAGCAGCCGTGCGGGACTAGCGGGGGCGTCCTACGAGCAGTACTTC
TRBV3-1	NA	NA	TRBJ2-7	CASRQDQDGSSYEQYF	TGTGCCAGCAGACAAGACCAGGACGGGAGCTCCTACGAGCAGTACTTC
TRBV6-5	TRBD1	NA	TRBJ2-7	CASRGQPSYEQYF	TGTGCCAGCAGGGGACAGCCGTCCTACGAGCAGTACTTC
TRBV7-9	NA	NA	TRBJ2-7	CASSSDRLSYEQYF	TGTGCCAGCAGCTCAGACAGGTTATCCTACGAGCAGTACTTC
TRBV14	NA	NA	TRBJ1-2	CASSQNTYGYTF	TGTGCCAGCAGCCAAAACACTTATGGCTACACCTTC
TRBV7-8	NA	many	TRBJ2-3	CASTTRGVTDTQYF	TGTGCCAGCACCACGAGGGGCGTCACAGATACGCAGTATTTT
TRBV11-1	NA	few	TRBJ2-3	CASSSDLTPTDTQYF	TGTGCCAGCAGCTCGGACCTCACCCCCACAGATACGCAGTATTTT
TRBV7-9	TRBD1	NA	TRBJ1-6	CASSLGRRTGSSYNSPLHF	TGTGCCAGCAGCTTAGGGAGAAGGACAGGGAGCTCCTATAATTCACCCCTCCACTTT
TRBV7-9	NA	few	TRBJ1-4	CASSYGARNEKLFF	TGTGCCAGCAGCTATGGCGCTCGGAATGAAAAACTGTTTTTT
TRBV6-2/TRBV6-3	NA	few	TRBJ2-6	CASSYSMRLSGANVLTF	TGTGCCAGCAGTTACTCGATGCGACTTTCTGGGGCCAACGTCCTGACTTTC
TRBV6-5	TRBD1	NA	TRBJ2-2	CASSSNRGPNTGELFF	TGTGCCAGCAGTTCCAACAGGGGTCCCAACACCGGGGAGCTGTTTTTT
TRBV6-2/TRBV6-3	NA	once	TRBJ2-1	CASSYGLSEQFF	TGTGCCAGCAGTTACGGTCTGAGCGAGCAGTTCTTC
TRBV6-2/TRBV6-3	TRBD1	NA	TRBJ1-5	CASSDPGGVRQPQHF	TGTGCCAGCAGCGACCCAGGGGGCGTTCGACAGCCCCAGCATTTT
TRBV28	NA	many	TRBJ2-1	CASSRYQGTPYNEQFF	TGTGCCAGCAGTCGATATCAGGGGACCCCCTACAATGAGCAGTTCTTC
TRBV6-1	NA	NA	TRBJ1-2	CASSEGTEGGGYTF	TGTGCCAGCAGTGAAGGGACGGAAGGCGGGGGCTACACCTTC
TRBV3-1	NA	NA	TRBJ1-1	CASSPVWGNTEAFF	TGTGCCAGCAGCCCCGTTTGGGGAAACACTGAAGCTTTCTTT
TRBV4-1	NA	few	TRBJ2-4	CASSQLGAWAKNIQYF	TGCGCCAGCAGCCAATTGGGAGCTTGGGCCAAAAACATTCAGTACTTC
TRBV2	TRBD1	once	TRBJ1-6	CASSSGGGYNSPLHF	TGTGCCAGCAGTTCAGGGGGGGGATATAATTCACCCCTCCACTTT
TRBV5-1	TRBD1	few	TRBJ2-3	CASSSQLQGAVDTQYF	TGCGCCAGCAGCTCGCAGTTACAGGGGGCCGTGGATACGCAGTATTTT
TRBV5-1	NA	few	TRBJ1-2	CASSLDQGRGYTF	TGCGCCAGCAGCTTGGACCAGGGCCGGGGCTACACCTTC
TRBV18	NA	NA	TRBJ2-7	CASSPPERNYEQYF	TGTGCCAGCTCACCACCGGAACGGAATTACGAGCAGTACTTC
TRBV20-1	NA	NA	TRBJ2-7	CSARVGRALYEQYF	TGCAGTGCTAGAGTCGGAAGGGCTCTCTACGAGCAGTACTTC
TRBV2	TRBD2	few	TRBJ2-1	CASSETSGTYNEQFF	TGTGCCAGCAGTGAGACTAGCGGGACCTACAATGAGCAGTTCTTC
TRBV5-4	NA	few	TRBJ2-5	CASSLAPQETQYF	TGTGCCAGCAGCTTGGCGCCTCAAGAGACCCAGTACTTC
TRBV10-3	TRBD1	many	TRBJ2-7	CATKTGVGPGSYEQYF	TGTGCCACCAAAACAGGGGTCGGGCCGGGGTCCTACGAGCAGTACTTC
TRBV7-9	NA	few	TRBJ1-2	CASSTHWTASNYGYTF	TGTGCCAGCAGCACCCACTGGACAGCTTCTAACTATGGCTACACCTTC
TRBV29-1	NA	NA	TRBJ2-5	CSVAVPGETQYF	TGCAGCGTTGCGGTCCCAGGGGAGACCCAGTACTTC
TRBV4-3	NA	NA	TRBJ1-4	CASSQSEKLFF	TGCGCCAGCAGCCAGTCTGAAAAACTGTTTTTT
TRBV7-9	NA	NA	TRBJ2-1	CASSPVGAGVFF	TGTGCCAGCAGCCCCGTCGGGGCAGGGGTGTTCTTC
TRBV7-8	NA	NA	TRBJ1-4	CASSSTGTPIEKLFF	TGTGCCAGCAGCTCGACCGGGACCCCAATTGAAAAACTGTTTTTT
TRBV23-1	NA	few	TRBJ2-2	CASSPEYIGELFF	TGCGCCAGCAGTCCCGAGTACATCGGGGAGCTGTTTTTT